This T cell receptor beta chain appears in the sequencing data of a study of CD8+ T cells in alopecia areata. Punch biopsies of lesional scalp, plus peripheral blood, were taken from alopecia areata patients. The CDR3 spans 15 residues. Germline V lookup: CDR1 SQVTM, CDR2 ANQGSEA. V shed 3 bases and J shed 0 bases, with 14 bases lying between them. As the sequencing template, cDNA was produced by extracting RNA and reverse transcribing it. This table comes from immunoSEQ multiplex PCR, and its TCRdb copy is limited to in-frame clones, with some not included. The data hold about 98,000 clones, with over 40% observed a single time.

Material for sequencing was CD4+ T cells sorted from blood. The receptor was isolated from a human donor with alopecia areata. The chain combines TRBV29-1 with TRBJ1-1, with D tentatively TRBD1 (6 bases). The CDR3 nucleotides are TGCAGCGTTGATGGCCTCAGGGGAATGAACACTGAAGCTTTCTTT. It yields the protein CSVDGLRGMNTEAFF. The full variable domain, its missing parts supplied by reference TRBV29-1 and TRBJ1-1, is SAVISQKPSRDICQRGTSLTIQCQVDSQVTMMFWYRQQPGQSLTLIATANQGSEATYESGFVIDKFPISRPNLTFSTLTVSNMSPEDSSIYLCSVDGLRGMNTEAFFGQGTRLTVV.